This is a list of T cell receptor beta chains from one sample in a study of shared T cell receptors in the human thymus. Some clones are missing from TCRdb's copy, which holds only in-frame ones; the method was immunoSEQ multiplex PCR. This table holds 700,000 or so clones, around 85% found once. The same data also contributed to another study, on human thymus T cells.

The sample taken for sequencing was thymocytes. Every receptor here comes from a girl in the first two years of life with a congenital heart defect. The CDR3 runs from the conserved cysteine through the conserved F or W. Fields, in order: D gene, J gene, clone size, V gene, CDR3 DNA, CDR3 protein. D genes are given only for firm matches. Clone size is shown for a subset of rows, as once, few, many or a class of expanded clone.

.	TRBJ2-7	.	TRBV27	TGTGCCAGCAGTACAAGGGACACCGGCTCCTACGAGCAGTACTTC	CASSTRDTGSYEQYF
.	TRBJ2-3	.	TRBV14	TGTGCCAGCAGCCCACTCGCGCCCCCGGGAGATACGCAGTATTTT	CASSPLAPPGDTQYF
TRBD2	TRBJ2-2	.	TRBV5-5	TGTGCCAGCAGCTTGGTTACTAGCGGGGGGCCCGGGGAGCTGTTTTTT	CASSLVTSGGPGELFF
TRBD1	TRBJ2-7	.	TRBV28	TGTGCCAGCAGACATGCCCCGGGACAGGGCCCCTACGAGCAGTACTTC	CASRHAPGQGPYEQYF
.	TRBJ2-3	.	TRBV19	TGTGCCAGTAGTATAGACAGGGTCGGGGGACCAGATACGCAGTATTTT	CASSIDRVGGPDTQYF
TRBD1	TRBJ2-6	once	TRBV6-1	TGTGCCAGCAGTGACAGGGACAGGGCTGGGGCCAACGTCCTGACTTTC	CASSDRDRAGANVLTF
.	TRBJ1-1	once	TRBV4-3	TGCGCCAGCAGCCAAGCTTGTAAAAAGGGGGAGTTGGACACTGAAGCTTTCTTT	CASSQACKKGELDTEAFF
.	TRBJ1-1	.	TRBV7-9	TGTGCCAGCAGCCCCCCCTGTGACAGGTACATGAACACTGAAGCTTTCTTT	CASSPPCDRYMNTEAFF
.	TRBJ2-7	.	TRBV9	TGTGCCAGCAGCGCAGGACAGTTAACTAACTACGAGCAGTACTTC	CASSAGQLTNYEQYF
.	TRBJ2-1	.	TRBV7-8	TGTGCCAGCAGCCCCATTATATCGGTTTCCCCGCTCCCCAATGAGCAGTTCTTC	CASSPIISVSPLPNEQFF
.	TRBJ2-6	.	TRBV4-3	TGCGCCAGCAGCCAAGGGTTGCCGGCTGGGGCCAACGTCCTGACTTTC	CASSQGLPAGANVLTF
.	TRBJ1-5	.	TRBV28	TGTGCCAGCAGTTTATGGGCAGGGGCTAGCAATCAGCCCCAGCATTTT	CASSLWAGASNQPQHF
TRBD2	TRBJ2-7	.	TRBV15	TGTGCCACCAGCAGAGATCCCCCTTTAGGTAGCGGGGTCTCCTACGAGCAGTACTTC	CATSRDPPLGSGVSYEQYF
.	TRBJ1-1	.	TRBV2	TGTGCCAGCAGTGGGCTTTACAGCTACACTGAAGCTTTCTTT	CASSGLYSYTEAFF
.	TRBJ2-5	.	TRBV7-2	TGTGCCAGCAGCTTAGGCGAGGATGTGGAGACCCAGTACTTC	CASSLGEDVETQYF
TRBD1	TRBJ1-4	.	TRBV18	TGTGCCAGCTCACCTCGGGACAGGGTTTTAGAAAAACTGTTTTTT	CASSPRDRVLEKLFF
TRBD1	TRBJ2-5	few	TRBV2	TGTGCCAGCAGTGAGCCTGGACAGGACCAAGAGACCCAGTACTTC	CASSEPGQDQETQYF
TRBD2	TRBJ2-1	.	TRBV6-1	TGTGCCAGCAGTGAGGGACTAGCGGGGGCCGAGCCCTTACTAGACAATGAGCAGTTCTTC	CASSEGLAGAEPLLDNEQFF
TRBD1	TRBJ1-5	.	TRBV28	TGTGCCAGCAGAGACGTCGGGACAGTAGTAAATCAGCCCCAGCATTTT	CASRDVGTVVNQPQHF
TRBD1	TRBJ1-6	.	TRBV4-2	TGTGCCAGCAGCCTTAAAACCGGGACAGGCAATTCACCCCTCCACTTT	CASSLKTGTGNSPLHF
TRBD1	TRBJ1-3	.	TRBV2	TGTGCCAGCGGAGCACAGGGGGACGCTGGAAACACCATATATTTT	CASGAQGDAGNTIYF
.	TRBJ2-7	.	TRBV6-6	TGTGCCAGCAGACCCCTGGGGGGGCTCTCCTACGAGCAGTACTTC	CASRPLGGLSYEQYF
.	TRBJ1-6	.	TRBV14	TGTGCCAGCAGCCAAGGGGAGGACACCCTTGGGGATTCACCCCTCCACTTT	CASSQGEDTLGDSPLHF
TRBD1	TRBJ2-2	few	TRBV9	TGTGCCAGCAGCGCAGATCTTTTGGGACAGGGGGCGAACACCGGGGAGCTGTTTTTT	CASSADLLGQGANTGELFF
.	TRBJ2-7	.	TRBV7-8	TGTGCCAGCAGCTTATCTCCAGGGCTACGCGAGCAGTACTTC	CASSLSPGLREQYF
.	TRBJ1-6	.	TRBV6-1	TGTGCCAGCAGTGAAGGCCCCAGGTTCTATAATTCACCCCTCCACTTT	CASSEGPRFYNSPLHF
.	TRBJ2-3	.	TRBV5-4	TGTGCCAGCAGCTTGTATGGGGAGAGCACAGATACGCAGTATTTT	CASSLYGESTDTQYF
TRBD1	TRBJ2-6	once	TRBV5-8	TGTGCCAGCAGCCCCTGGGACAGATGGATGTTACCGGCTGGGGCCAACGTCCTGACTTTC	CASSPWDRWMLPAGANVLTF
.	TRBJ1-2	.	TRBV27	TGTGCCAGCAGTCCACGCCGGGACACCGGAGGTCATGGCTACACCTTC	CASSPRRDTGGHGYTF
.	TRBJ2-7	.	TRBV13	TGTGCCAGCAGGTCGGCTAGGAGCTCCTACGAGCAGTACTTC	CASRSARSSYEQYF
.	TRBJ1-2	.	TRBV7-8	TGTGCCAGCAGCGGCGCCCCCCGAGGTCGGTATGGCTACACCTTC	CASSGAPRGRYGYTF
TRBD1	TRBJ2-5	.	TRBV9	TGTGCCAGCAGCGATAGGACAGGGGGCTACACCCCAGAGACCCAGTACTTC	CASSDRTGGYTPETQYF
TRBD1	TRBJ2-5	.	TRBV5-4	TGTGCCAGCAGTTCTCCGACAGGGAATGAGACCCAGTACTTC	CASSSPTGNETQYF
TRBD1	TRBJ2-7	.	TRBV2	TGTGCCAGCAGTGCGGGACAGGGGACCTACGAGCAGTACTTC	CASSAGQGTYEQYF
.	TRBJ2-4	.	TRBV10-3	TGTGCCATCAGTTTTGGGGGGGCTGCCAAAAACATTCAGTACTTC	CAISFGGAAKNIQYF
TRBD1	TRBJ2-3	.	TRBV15	TGTGCCACCAGCAGAGATCGGGGGACAGGGTGGTGGAATACGCAGTATTTT	CATSRDRGTGWWNTQYF
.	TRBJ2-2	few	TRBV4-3	TGCGCCAGCAGCCAAGAGTCACCTATTTATGAGAGGAACACCGGGGAGCTGTTTTTT	CASSQESPIYERNTGELFF
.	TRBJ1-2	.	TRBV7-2	TGTGCCAGCAGCTTAGCGGAGCCAATCTATGGCTACACCTTC	CASSLAEPIYGYTF
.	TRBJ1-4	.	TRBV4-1	TGCGCCAGCAGCCGACTTTCTAAAGTGTTTTTT	CASSRLSKVFF
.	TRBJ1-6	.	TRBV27	TGTGCCAGCCGATGTCTGGGACTTAATAATTCACCCCTCCACTTT	CASRCLGLNNSPLHF
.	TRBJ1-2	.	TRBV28	TGTGCCACCCCGGGGGGAGACTATGGCTACACCTTC	CATPGGDYGYTF
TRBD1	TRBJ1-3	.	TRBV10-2	TGCGCCAGCAGTGGAATTCAGGGACAGGCAACAGGCCGGGGAAACACCATATATTTT	CASSGIQGQATGRGNTIYF
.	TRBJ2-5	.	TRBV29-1	TGCAGCGTGACGGACAGGAGGGGGTGGGAGACCCAGTACTTC	CSVTDRRGWETQYF
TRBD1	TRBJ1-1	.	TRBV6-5	TGTGCCAGCAGTCCGGGACAGGGGAGTAACACTGAAGCTTTCTTT	CASSPGQGSNTEAFF
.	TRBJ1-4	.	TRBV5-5	TGTGCCAGCAGCTCAGGGGTAGGAGGCGAAAAACTGTTTTTT	CASSSGVGGEKLFF
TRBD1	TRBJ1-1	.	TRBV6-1	TGTGCCAGCAGTGATAGGGTGGGACAGGGGGGCGACACTGAAGCTTTCTTT	CASSDRVGQGGDTEAFF
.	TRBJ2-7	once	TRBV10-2	TGCGCCAGCAGTGAGCGTGGAGGAGGGAGAGAGCAGTACTTC	CASSERGGGREQYF
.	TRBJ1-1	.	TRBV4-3	TGCGCCAGCAGCCAAGGCTCAAAGATATGGGGGGGGGACGGTGAAGCTTTCTTT	CASSQGSKIWGGDGEAFF
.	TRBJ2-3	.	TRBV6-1	TGTGCCAGCAGTGACGCGAGCGGTTTGGACACAGATACGCAGTATTTT	CASSDASGLDTDTQYF
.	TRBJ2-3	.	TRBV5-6	TGTGCCAGCAGCTTGGAGGTCAGAGGAGCCACAGATACGCAGTATTTT	CASSLEVRGATDTQYF
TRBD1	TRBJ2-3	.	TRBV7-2	TGTGCCAGCAGCTTAGAACCGACAGGGATATTCACAGATACGCAGTATTTT	CASSLEPTGIFTDTQYF
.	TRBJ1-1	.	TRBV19	TGTGCCAGTAGTGTATCGGACAGTGAAACCGACACTGAAGCTTTCTTT	CASSVSDSETDTEAFF
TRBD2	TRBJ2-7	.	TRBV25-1	TGTGCCAGCAGTAAAACTAGCGGCCCATCCTACGAGCAGTACTTC	CASSKTSGPSYEQYF
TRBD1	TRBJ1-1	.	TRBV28	TGTGCCAGCAGTTTAGAGGGGGCGACGACTGAAGCTTTCTTT	CASSLEGATTEAFF
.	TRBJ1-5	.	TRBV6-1	TGTGCCAGCAGTGAAAGGCCGGGGTTTCCTAGCAATCAGCCCCAGCATTTT	CASSERPGFPSNQPQHF
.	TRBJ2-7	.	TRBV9	TGTGCCAGCAGCGCCTTCGGACAGAAAGGCCTCTCCTACGAGCAGTACTTC	CASSAFGQKGLSYEQYF
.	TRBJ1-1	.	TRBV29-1	TGCAGCGTCGTTGTGGGGACAAGGGGCGTTTTCACTGAAGCTTTCTTT	CSVVVGTRGVFTEAFF